This TCR beta chain is drawn from a study of T-cell memory formation after mild COVID-19. In the study overall: Clustering of TCRs was largely donor specific.

TCRdb reanalysed the 5' RACE reads using MiXCR and keeps one entry per CDR3 protein. There are a few hundred thousand distinct CDR3 sequences in the sample; approximately 29% occur only once, and less than 15% lies in the top ten. This clonotype was observed a handful of times. V was clipped by 1 base and J by 2 bases; unmatched bases: 14. The CDR3 consists of 18 residues. Per the germline V gene, CDR1 is MGHRA and CDR2 is YSYEKL. The chain carries TRBV4-1 and TRBJ2-7; TRBD1 agrees at 7 bases. Material: PBMCs or a T cell subset sorted from them (not recorded which). This TCR derives from an adult woman who had mild COVID-19 (a few samples of this study predate the infection). Cell type and time point are not known. The CDR3 nucleotides are TGCGCCAGCAGCCAAGGATCGGGACAGCCTAGCTTCACCTACGAGCAGTACTTC. It yields the protein CASSQGSGQPSFTYEQYF.